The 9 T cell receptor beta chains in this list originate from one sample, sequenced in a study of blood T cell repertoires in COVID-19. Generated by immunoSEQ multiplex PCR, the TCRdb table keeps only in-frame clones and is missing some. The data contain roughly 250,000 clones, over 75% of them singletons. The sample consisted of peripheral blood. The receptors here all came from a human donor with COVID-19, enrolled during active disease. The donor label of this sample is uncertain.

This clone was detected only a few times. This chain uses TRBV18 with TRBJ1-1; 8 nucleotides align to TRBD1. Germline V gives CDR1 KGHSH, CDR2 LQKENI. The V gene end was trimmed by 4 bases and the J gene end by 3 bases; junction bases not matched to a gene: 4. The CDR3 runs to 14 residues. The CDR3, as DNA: TGTGCCAGCTCACGTACAGGGGGGGACACTGAAGCTTTCTTT. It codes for CASSRTGGDTEAFF.

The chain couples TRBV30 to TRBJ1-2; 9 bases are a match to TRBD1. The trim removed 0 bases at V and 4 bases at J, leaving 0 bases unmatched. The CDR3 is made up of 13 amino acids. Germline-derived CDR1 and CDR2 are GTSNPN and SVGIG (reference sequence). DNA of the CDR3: TGTGCCTGGAGTGTACAGGGGGCCTATGGCTACACCTTC. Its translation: CAWSVQGAYGYTF. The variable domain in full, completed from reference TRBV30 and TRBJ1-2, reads SQTIHQWPATLVQPVGSPLSLECTVEGTSNPNLYWYRQAAGRGLQLLFYSVGIGQISSEVPQNLSASRPQDRQFILSSKKLLLSDSGFYLCAWSVQGAYGYTFGSGTRLTVV.

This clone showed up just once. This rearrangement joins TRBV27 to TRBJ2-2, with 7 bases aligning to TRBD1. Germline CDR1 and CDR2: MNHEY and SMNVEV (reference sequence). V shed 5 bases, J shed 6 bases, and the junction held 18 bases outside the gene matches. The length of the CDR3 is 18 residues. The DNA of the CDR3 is TGTGCCAGCAGTATCCCCGGGGTAGGGGGCGGTTGGGCCGGGGAGCTGTTTTTT. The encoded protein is CASSIPGVGGGWAGELFF.

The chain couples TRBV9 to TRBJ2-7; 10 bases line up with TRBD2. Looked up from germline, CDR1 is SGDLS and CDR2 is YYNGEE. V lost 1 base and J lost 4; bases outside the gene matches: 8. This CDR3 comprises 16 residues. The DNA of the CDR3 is TGTGCCAGCAGCGTAAGGGCAGCGGGAGGGAGGTACGAGCAGTACTTC. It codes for CASSVRAAGGRYEQYF.

CDR3 in amino acids: CASSSGGGNNQPQHF. In DNA form, the CDR3 reads TGCGCCAGCAGTTCAGGGGGCGGAAACAATCAGCCCCAGCATTTT. This chain joins TRBV5-1 and TRBJ1-5; 8 nucleotides agree with TRBD1. Losses at the gene ends were 5 bases for V and 3 bases for J; bases not matched to a gene: 7. This CDR3 comprises 15 residues. Germline loops: CDR1 SGHRS, CDR2 YFSETQ.

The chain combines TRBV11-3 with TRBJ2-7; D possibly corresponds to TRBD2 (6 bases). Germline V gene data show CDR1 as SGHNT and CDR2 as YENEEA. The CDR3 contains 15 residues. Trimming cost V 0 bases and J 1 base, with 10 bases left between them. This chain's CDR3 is CASSLDATRSYEQYF. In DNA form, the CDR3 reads TGTGCCAGCAGCTTAGACGCGACTAGGTCCTACGAGCAGTACTTC.

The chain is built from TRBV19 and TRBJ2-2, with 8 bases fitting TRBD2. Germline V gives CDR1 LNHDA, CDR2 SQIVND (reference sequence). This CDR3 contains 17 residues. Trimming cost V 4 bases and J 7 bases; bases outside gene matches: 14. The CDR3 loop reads CASSTGTRGLLSGELFF. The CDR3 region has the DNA TGTGCCAGTAGTACAGGGACTAGAGGACTACTTAGCGGGGAGCTGTTTTTT.

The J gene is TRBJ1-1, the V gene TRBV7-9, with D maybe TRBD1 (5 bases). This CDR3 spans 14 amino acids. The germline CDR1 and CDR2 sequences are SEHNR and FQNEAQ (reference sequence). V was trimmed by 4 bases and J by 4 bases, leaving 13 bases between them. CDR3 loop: CASSSQGGSTEAFF. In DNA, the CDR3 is TGTGCCAGCAGCTCTCAGGGAGGGAGCACTGAAGCTTTCTTT.

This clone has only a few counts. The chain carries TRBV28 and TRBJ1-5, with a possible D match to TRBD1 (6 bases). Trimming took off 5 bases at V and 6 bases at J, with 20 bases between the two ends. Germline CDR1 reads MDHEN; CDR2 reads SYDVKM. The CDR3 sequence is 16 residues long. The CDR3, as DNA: TGTGCCAGCAGTCCCCGGGTGAGGGGGTACTCTCAGCCCCAGCATTTT. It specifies CASSPRVRGYSQPQHF.